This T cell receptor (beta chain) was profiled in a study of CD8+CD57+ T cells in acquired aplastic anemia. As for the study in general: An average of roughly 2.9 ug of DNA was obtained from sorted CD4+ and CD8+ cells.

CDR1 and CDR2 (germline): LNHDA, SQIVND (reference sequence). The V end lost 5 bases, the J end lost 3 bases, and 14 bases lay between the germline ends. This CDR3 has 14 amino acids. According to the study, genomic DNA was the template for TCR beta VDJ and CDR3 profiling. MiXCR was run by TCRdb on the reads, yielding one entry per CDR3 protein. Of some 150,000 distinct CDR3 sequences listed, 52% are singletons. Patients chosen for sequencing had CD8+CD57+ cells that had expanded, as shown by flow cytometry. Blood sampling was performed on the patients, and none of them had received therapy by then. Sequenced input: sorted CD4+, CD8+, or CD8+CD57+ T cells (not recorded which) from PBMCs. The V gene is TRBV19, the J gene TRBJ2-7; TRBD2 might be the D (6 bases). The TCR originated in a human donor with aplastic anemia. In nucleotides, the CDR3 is TGTGCCAGTAGTTTGGGGGGACTTTACTACGAGCAGTACTTC. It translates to CASSLGGLYYEQYF.